This T cell receptor (beta chain) was captured in a study of T cell repertoires in cytomegalovirus infection. V lost 5 bases and J lost 0, with 7 bases in between. Germline-derived CDR1 and CDR2 are SQVTM and ANQGSEA. This CDR3 has 12 residues. TCRdb passed the reads through MiXCR, listing each CDR3 protein once. Of 310,000 or so distinct CDR3 sequences listed, 20% to 30% are singletons. The rearrangement links TRBV29-1 to TRBJ1-2; D unclear. The sequence was collected from a human donor in good health (CMV status not recorded). Some clones in this sample may be carry-over from other donors' samples. What was sequenced was PBMCs. The CDR3 loop is CSVSKTNYGYTF. The CDR3, as DNA: TGCAGCGTTTCGAAGACTAACTATGGCTACACCTTC.